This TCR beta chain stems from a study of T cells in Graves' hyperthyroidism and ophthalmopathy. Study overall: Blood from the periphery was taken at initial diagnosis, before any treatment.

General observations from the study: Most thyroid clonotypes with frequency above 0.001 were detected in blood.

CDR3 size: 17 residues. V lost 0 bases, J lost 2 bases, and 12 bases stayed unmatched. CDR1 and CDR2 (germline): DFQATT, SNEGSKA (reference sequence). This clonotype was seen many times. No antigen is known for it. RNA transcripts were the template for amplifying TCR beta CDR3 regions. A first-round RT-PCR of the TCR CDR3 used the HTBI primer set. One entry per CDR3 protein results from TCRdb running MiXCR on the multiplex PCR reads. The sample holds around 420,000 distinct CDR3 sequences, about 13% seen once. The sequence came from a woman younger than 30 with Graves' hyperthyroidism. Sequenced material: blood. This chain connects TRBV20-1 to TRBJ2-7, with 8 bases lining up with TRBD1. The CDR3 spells CSARDVMGQGATYEQYF. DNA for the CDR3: TGCAGTGCTAGAGATGTAATGGGGCAGGGGGCAACCTACGAGCAGTACTTC.